These 8 T cell receptor beta chains originate from one sample sequenced in a study of T cells in Graves' hyperthyroidism and ophthalmopathy. From RNA transcripts, TCR beta CDR3 regions were amplified. A first-round RT-PCR of the TCR CDR3 used the HTBI primer set. MiXCR was run by TCRdb on the multiplex PCR reads, yielding one entry per CDR3 protein. The data hold about 540,000 distinct CDR3 sequences, with under 60% observed a single time. Sequencing input: peripheral blood or thyroid tissue (not recorded which). Receptors were obtained from a woman aged 18-29 years with Graves' hyperthyroidism.

This clonotype was seen once. This chain connects TRBV11-2 to TRBJ1-1; 9 nucleotides line up with TRBD1. Trimming at V came to 7 bases and at J to 4 bases, leaving 7 bases not matched to a gene. Germline CDR1 and CDR2: SGHAT and FQNNGV. The CDR3 has 14 residues. The CDR3 DNA is TGTGCCAGCACCGGGACAGGGCTAGGCACTGAAGCTTTCTTT. Its protein is CASTGTGLGTEAFF. The full variable domain, with the rest looked up from reference TRBV11-2 and TRBJ1-1, is EAGVAQSPRYKIIEKRQSVAFWCNPISGHATLYWYQQILGQGPKLLIQFQNNGVVDDSQLPKDRFSAERLKGVDSTLKIQPAKLEDSAVYLCASTGTGLGTEAFFGQGTRLTVV.

This clonotype was seen a single time. The chain recombines TRBV20-1 with TRBJ1-3; TRBD1 is a possible D gene (5 bases). In germline, CDR1 is DFQATT, CDR2 SNEGSKA (reference sequence). Trimming removed 7 bases at V and 0 bases at J, with 10 bases between. This CDR3 has 13 residues. The CDR3, as DNA: TGCAGTGGTAAGGGGTACTCTGGAAACACCATATATTTT. This gives the protein CSGKGYSGNTIYF.

The V call is TRBV5-4, the J call TRBJ1-2; no definite D call. Germline V gene lookup returns CDR1 SGHNT and CDR2 YYREEE (reference sequence). The CDR3 runs 13 residues. V lost 0 bases and J 10 bases, leaving 13 bases between the germline ends. The CDR3 spells CASSLERFLVYTF. The CDR3 DNA is TGTGCCAGCAGCTTGGAACGGTTTTTAGTCTACACCTTC.

V and J are TRBV27 and TRBJ1-4; 8 bases map to TRBD1. V trimming: 5 bases; J trimming: 7 bases; junction bases outside the gene matches: 6. This CDR3 comprises 14 residues. CDR1 and CDR2 (germline): MNHEY, SMNVEV (reference sequence). For the CDR3, the DNA is TGTGCCAGCAGTGCGACAGGGGAGGTTGAAAAACTGTTTTTT. This codes for CASSATGEVEKLFF. The whole variable domain, filled in from reference TRBV27 and TRBJ1-4, reads EAQVTQNPRYLITVTGKKLTVTCSQNMNHEYMSWYRQDPGLGLRQIYYSMNVEVTDKGDVPEGYKVSRKEKRNFPLILESPSPNQTSLYFCASSATGEVEKLFFGSGTQLSVL.

This clonotype was observed once. The genes are TRBV7-2 and TRBJ1-6, with TRBD1 identical over 8 bases. The CDR3 spans 14 residues. Germline CDR1 reads SGHTA; CDR2 reads FQGNSA. V gave up 5 bases and J gave up 10 bases; unmatched junction bases: 7. The CDR3 nucleotides read TGTGCCAGCAGCCAAGACAGGGGACAATCACCCCTCCACTTT. It translates to CASSQDRGQSPLHF.

The gene calls are TRBV20-1 and TRBJ2-7; TRBD2 is a possible D gene (6 bases). This CDR3 comprises 14 residues. Looked up from germline, CDR1 is DFQATT and CDR2 is SNEGSKA (reference sequence). Trimming left V 0 bases short and J 5 bases short, with 14 bases between. The CDR3 sequence: CSAREGAGLDEQYF. In nucleotides, the CDR3 is TGCAGTGCTAGAGAGGGAGCGGGCCTTGACGAGCAGTACTTC.

The chain links TRBV12-3 or TRBV12-4 to TRBJ2-7, with 7 bases identical to TRBD2. This CDR3 spans 15 amino acids. V shed 2 bases and J 4 bases; nucleotides not matched to a gene: 8. The CDR3 DNA sequence: TGTGCCAGCAGTTTATCGGGCGGGAGTTGGTACGAGCAGTACTTC. The encoded protein is CASSLSGGSWYEQYF.

This clonotype was counted between two and nine times. This chain joins TRBV2 and TRBJ1-2; D perhaps matches TRBD1 (6 bases). Trimming removed 8 bases at V and 2 bases at J, with 18 bases between. The CDR3 is made up of 15 amino acids. Germline assignment: CDR1 SNHLY and CDR2 FYNNEI. CDR3 in DNA: TGTGCCAGCTCCACCCCCGGGACACCGAACTATGGCTACACCTTC. Encoded protein: CASSTPGTPNYGYTF.